These 3 T cell receptor beta chains were sequenced from one sample in a study of control samples from healthy donors and cancer patients. Measured with immunoSEQ multiplex PCR; TCRdb has only the in-frame clones, and not every one. This sample carries roughly 200,000 clones, about 93% of them seen once, and the ten largest clones take 1.5%. Sequencing input: blood. The source is a man aged 45 to 65 in good health.

The chain recombines TRBV6-5 with TRBJ2-5; the D gene is possibly TRBD1 (5 bases). Trimming left V 6 bases short and J 1 base short, with 9 bases between. Germline V gene data show CDR1 as MNHEY and CDR2 as SVGAGI. The length of the CDR3 is 13 residues. This CDR3 is CASRRTPQETQYF. DNA of the CDR3: TGTGCCAGCAGGCGGACACCCCAAGAGACCCAGTACTTC.

The chain uses TRBV6-5 and TRBJ1-5, with TRBD1 matching 7 bases. Per the germline V gene, CDR1 is MNHEY and CDR2 is SVGAGI. CDR3 size: 13 residues. With V trimmed by 5 bases and J by 6 bases, 4 bases remained unmatched. This CDR3 reads CASSHDRVQPQHF. DNA of the CDR3: TGTGCCAGCAGTCACGACAGGGTTCAGCCCCAGCATTTT.

Concerning this clone itself: Other DNA sequences in this specimen translate into the identical CDR3. The chain recombines TRBV2 with TRBJ2-7; D not resolved. V was clipped by 4 bases and J by 1 base, with 5 bases between them. CDR1 is SNHLY, CDR2 FYNNEI, per germline. The CDR3 extends over 12 amino acids. CDR3 nucleotides: TGTGCCAGCAGTGGGGATTCCTACGAGCAGTACGTC. This sequence encodes CASSGDSYEQYV.